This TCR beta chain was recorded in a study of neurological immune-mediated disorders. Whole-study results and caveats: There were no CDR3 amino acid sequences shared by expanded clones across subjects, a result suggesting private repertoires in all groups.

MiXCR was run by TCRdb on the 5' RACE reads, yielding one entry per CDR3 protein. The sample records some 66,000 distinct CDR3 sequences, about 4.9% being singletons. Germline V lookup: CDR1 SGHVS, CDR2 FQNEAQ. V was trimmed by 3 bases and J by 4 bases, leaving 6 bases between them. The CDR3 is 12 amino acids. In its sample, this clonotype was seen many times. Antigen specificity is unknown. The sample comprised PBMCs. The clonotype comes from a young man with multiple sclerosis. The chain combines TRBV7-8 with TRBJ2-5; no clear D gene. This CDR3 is CASSFLVETQYF. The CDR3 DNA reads TGTGCCAGCAGCTTTTTGGTAGAGACCCAGTACTTC.